Listed here is a single T cell receptor beta chain. The CDR3 loop spans 15 amino acids. Germline V lookup: CDR1 KGHDR, CDR2 SFDVKD. V was clipped by 4 bases and J by 2 bases, with 12 bases between them. Authors' data handling: Estimates of nucleated cell counts were drawn from the amplification of reference gene primers. Clones were sequenced by immunoSEQ multiplex PCR, and TCRdb holds only the in-frame ones, with some missing. The DNA was the basis for D and trimming; V, J and clone size are from that table. The table has 99,000 or so clones, about 86% seen once. This record comes from a study of blood T cell repertoires in COVID-19. Whole-study context: There were acute and convalescent COVID-19 samples, and they came from the United States, Italy and Spain.

The sample comprised peripheral blood. This sequence joins TRBV24-1 and TRBJ2-3; D may be TRBD2 (6 bases). The sequence came from a woman aged 55-75 years in a cohort sampled during active or convalescent COVID-19. The CDR3, as DNA: TGTGCCACCAGTGAGAGTAGCGGCTCCACAGATACGCAGTATTTT. This gives the protein CATSESSGSTDTQYF.